This TCR beta chain was sequenced during a study of blood T cells in healthy people across ages. This clonotype was detected a few times. V lost 2 bases, J lost 1 base, and 15 bases lay in between. Germline V gene lookup returns CDR1 SNHLY and CDR2 FYNNEI. The length of the CDR3 is 16 residues. Together with a sample-barcoded 5' primer, a J-beta primer mix was included in a second PCR lasting about 7 to 12 cycles. TCRdb itself ran the 5' RACE reads through MiXCR, one entry per CDR3 protein. The sample shows about 580,000 distinct CDR3 sequences, about 45% of them seen only once. The rearrangement joins TRBV2 to TRBJ2-7; either TRBD1 or TRBD2 may supply D (6 bases each). The TCR was taken from an elderly man in good health. The sequenced sample consisted of blood. CDR3 sequence reads: CASSENAGGRSYEQYF. The CDR3 bases are TGTGCCAGCAGTGAAAATGCTGGGGGGCGGTCCTACGAGCAGTACTTC.